This TCR beta chain was recorded in a study of blood T cell repertoires in COVID-19. Study information: Acute and convalescent COVID-19 specimens originated in the United States, Italy and Spain.

The germline V gene encodes CDR1 LGHDT and CDR2 YNNKEL (reference sequence). This CDR3 has 16 amino acids. Trimming at V came to 0 bases and at J to 7 bases, leaving 10 bases not matched to a gene. Original analysis: Estimates of nucleated cell counts were drawn from the amplification of reference gene primers. The assay was immunoSEQ multiplex PCR, and TCRdb's table has in-frame clones only and misses some. The DNA gave D and trimming, while V, J and clone size come from that table. The sample has 140,000 to 150,000 clones; 80% to 85% are singletons. Those enrolled, adults aged roughly 18 to 89 years, came from about two dozen US areas. Individuals in the exposed group had encountered a COVID-19 case within 2 weeks preceding study entry.

V is TRBV3-1 (or the pseudogene TRBV3-2) and J is TRBJ2-5, with 8 bases matching TRBD2. This sequence originates from a woman aged 50 to 60 who had been exposed to COVID-19. Sequenced: PBMCs or T cells enriched from blood (not recorded which). The CDR3 spells CASSQDTGGPDWTQYF. As DNA, the CDR3 is TGTGCCAGCAGCCAAGATACGGGGGGGCCGGATTGGACCCAGTACTTC.